This TCR beta chain was retrieved from a study of blood T cell repertoires in COVID-19. Study-level information: From the United States, Italy and Spain came samples of acute and convalescent COVID-19.

Methods used by the authors: Using reference gene primer amplification, nucleated cell counts were estimated. Produced via immunoSEQ multiplex PCR; TCRdb's table is partial and in-frame only. The D gene and trimming were derived from the DNA, and the V and J assignments and clone size from that table. The top ten hold around 4.2% of the sample, which has under 80,000 clones, 86% seen once. The junction had 2 bases not matched to a gene; V was cut back by 4 bases and J by 8 bases. The germline V gene encodes CDR1 SGHDT and CDR2 YYEEEE. This CDR3 has 13 amino acids. The sequence derives from a man between 65 and 85 years old with active COVID-19. The V call is TRBV5-6, the J call TRBJ2-2; TRBD2 aligns across 10 bases. What was sequenced was peripheral blood. The CDR3 DNA reads as TGTGCCAGCAGCCGTAGCGGGAGGGGGGAGCTGTTTTTT. Translated, it gives CASSRSGRGELFF. Full variable domain (rest looked up from reference TRBV5-6 and TRBJ2-2): DAGVTQSPTHLIKTRGQQVTLRCSPKSGHDTVSWYQQALGQGPQFIFQYYEEEERQRGNFPDRFSGHQFPNYSSELNVNALLLGDSALYLCASSRSGRGELFFGEGSRLTVL.